This is a list of T cell receptor beta chains from one sample in a study of T cell changes during pregnancy in multiple sclerosis. Sequenced by immunoSEQ multiplex PCR; TCRdb stores in-frame clones only, minus some. The repertoire holds tens of thousands of clones, about 91% seen once, with under 0.9% in the top ten. Sequenced material: CD4+ T cells from peripheral blood mononuclear cells, taken before pregnancy. The origin of the receptors is a female donor with multiple sclerosis, enrolled in a pregnancy study. Both conserved end residues are part of each CDR3. D genes are given only for firm matches. Clone size is stated in some rows and not others, as once, few, many or a class when expanded.

. TRBJ1-4 . TRBV7-8 15 TGTGCCAGCAGCCCCCTAGACAAAGGAGGGGAAAAACTGTTTTTT CASSPLDKGGEKLFF
. TRBJ1-2 TRBD1 TRBV5-1 16 TGCGCCAGCAGCCTTGGACAGGGGGTGACGAGCTATGGCTACACCTTC CASSLGQGVTSYGYTF
. TRBJ2-7 TRBD2 TRBV19 15 TGTGCCAGTAGTTCCCGGACTAGCCACGGGTACGAGCAGTACTTC CASSSRTSHGYEQYF
. TRBJ2-7 . TRBV28 12 TGTGGGGCAGGGGCCACCACCTACGAGCAGTACTTC CGAGATTYEQYF
once TRBJ2-5 TRBD1 TRBV7-2 14 TGTGCCAGCAGCACTGGACAGGGAAGAGAGACCCAGTACTTC CASSTGQGRETQYF
once TRBJ2-1 . TRBV21-1 19 TGTGCCAGCAGCAAAGCGCGAGGGACTAGCGGGAGGCTCTACAATGAGCAGTTCTTC CASSKARGTSGRLYNEQFF
. TRBJ2-1 TRBD2 TRBV11-3 19 TGTGCCAGCAGTCCCCATCCGGGACTAGCGTCCCCAGAGACGAATGAGCAGTTCTTC CASSPHPGLASPETNEQFF
once TRBJ2-7 TRBD1 TRBV27 17 TGTGCCAGCAGTTCGCGTCAAATACTCACAGGGGGCTACGAGCAGTACTTC CASSSRQILTGGYEQYF
. TRBJ2-3 TRBD2 TRBV4-2 16 TGTGCCAGCAGCTACGGGCTAGCGGGGATCACAGATACGCAGTATTTT CASSYGLAGITDTQYF
few TRBJ2-7 TRBD1 TRBV4-2 13 TGTGCCAGCAGCGCGACAGGGAACGACGAGCAGTACTTC CASSATGNDEQYF
. TRBJ2-5 . TRBV11-3 14 TGTGCCAGCAGCTTAACCCCCCTTGCGGAGACCCAGTACTTC CASSLTPLAETQYF
once TRBJ2-3 . TRBV27 15 TGTGCCAGCAGACCACATGGGGGCCCGAGAGATACGCAGTATTTT CASRPHGGPRDTQYF
. TRBJ1-3 . TRBV9 18 TGTGCCAGCAGCGACCGGGTCAGCCAAACAGGAGCTGGAAACACCATATATTTT CASSDRVSQTGAGNTIYF
few TRBJ2-2 . TRBV29-1 14 TGCAGCGTTCGGACAGAGATGAACACCGGGGAGCTGTTTTTT CSVRTEMNTGELFF
. TRBJ1-6 TRBD1 TRBV9 15 TGTGCCAGCAGCGTCGGGACAGGAGATTATTCACCCCTCCACTTT CASSVGTGDYSPLHF
. TRBJ2-1 TRBD2 TRBV18 19 TGTGCCAGCTCACTACTTCCGGGACTAGCGACTAAGACGGCGAATGAGCAGTTCTTC CASSLLPGLATKTANEQFF
. TRBJ2-1 . TRBV6-1 15 TGTGCCAGCAGAAGCGGCCGGGCCGGCTACAATGAGCAGTTCTTC CASRSGRAGYNEQFF
. TRBJ1-1 . TRBV30 17 TGTGCCTGGAATATGAGACTACCGGGACAAACAAACACTGAAGCTTTCTTT CAWNMRLPGQTNTEAFF
. TRBJ2-3 . TRBV7-6 15 TGTGCCAGCAGTCAGGTGGAGGGACGCACAGATACGCAGTATTTT CASSQVEGRTDTQYF
. TRBJ1-3 . TRBV28 13 TGTGCCAGCAGTTTTCGAGCCCGAAACACCATATATTTT CASSFRARNTIYF
. TRBJ2-7 . TRBV7-9 14 TGTGCCAGCAGCCTCCTGGCTCAACCCTACGAGCAGTACTTC CASSLLAQPYEQYF
. TRBJ2-2 TRBD1 TRBV5-8 15 TGTGCCAGCAGCTTGAAGGGGGCCGGTGCCGGGGAGCTGTTTTTT CASSLKGAGAGELFF
. TRBJ2-7 TRBD2 TRBV15 15 TGTGCCACCAGCCATGGGACTAGCGGAGCCTACGAGCAGTACTTC CATSHGTSGAYEQYF
. TRBJ2-5 . TRBV4-2 15 TGTGCCAGCAGCCAAGTTGCGACAAAACAAGAGACCCAGTACTTC CASSQVATKQETQYF
. TRBJ2-5 . TRBV18 13 TGTGCCAGCTCACGGGGCCCCCAAGAGACCCAGTACTTC CASSRGPQETQYF
. TRBJ1-1 . TRBV4-2 14 TGTGCCAGCAGCAGCAACAGGGCGAACACTGAAGCTTTCTTT CASSSNRANTEAFF
. TRBJ2-1 . TRBV6-4 17 TGTGCCAGCAGTGACTCAGAGGGGGTTCGGTCCTACAATGAGCAGTTCTTC CASSDSEGVRSYNEQFF
. TRBJ1-5 . TRBV21-1 18 TGTGCCAGCAGCAAGGTACGAGACAGGGGGCTTAGCAATCAGCCCCAGCATTTT CASSKVRDRGLSNQPQHF
. TRBJ2-1 TRBD2 TRBV7-9 18 TGTGCCAGCAGCCCCAATAGCGGGAGGGCCAGGTCCTACAATGAGCAGTTCTTC CASSPNSGRARSYNEQFF
. TRBJ1-5 . TRBV7-9 17 TGTGCCAGCAGCTCGGCTCAGGGTAGAGAGAGCAATCAGCCCCAGCATTTT CASSSAQGRESNQPQHF
. TRBJ2-7 . TRBV10-3 14 TGTGCCATCAGTGCCGGGACAAGTGCCTACGAGCAGTACTTC CAISAGTSAYEQYF
. TRBJ2-7 . TRBV19 15 TGTGCCAGTAGTATAGTCCAGGGCCGGTCCTACGAGCAGTACTTC CASSIVQGRSYEQYF
. TRBJ1-1 TRBD1 TRBV6-6 14 TGTGCCAGCAAACTGACAGGGATGAACACTGAAGCTTTCTTT CASKLTGMNTEAFF
. TRBJ2-2 TRBD2 TRBV27 18 TGTGCCAGCAGTTTATGGGGAGTGGGGACTAGCGACACCGGGGAGCTGTTTTTT CASSLWGVGTSDTGELFF
. TRBJ2-2 TRBD2 TRBV5-1 16 TGCGCCAGCAGCTTGGCGCCTAGCGGGATAACCGGGGAGCTGTTTTTT CASSLAPSGITGELFF
. TRBJ1-2 TRBD1 TRBV7-9 13 TGTGCCAGCTTATGGACAGGGGGCGATGGCTACACCTTC CASLWTGGDGYTF
. TRBJ2-7 TRBD1 TRBV6-5 14 TGTGCCAGCAGGACAGGGGGGAACCACTACGAGCAGTACTTC CASRTGGNHYEQYF
. TRBJ1-6 . TRBV25-1 16 TGTGCCAGCAGTGAATACGGTGGAGGGGGGGGTTCACCCCTCCACTTT CASSEYGGGGGSPLHF
. TRBJ2-2 . TRBV4-2 15 TGTGCCAGCAGCCAACGGAGGGCGAACACCGGGGAGCTGTTTTTT CASSQRRANTGELFF
. TRBJ2-1 TRBD1 TRBV28 15 TGTGCCAGCAGTCCCTCGACAGGGAACTACAATGAGCAGTTCTTC CASSPSTGNYNEQFF
. TRBJ1-1 . TRBV9 14 TGTGCCAGCAGCGTAGTAGCAGCGAACACTGAAGCTTTCTTT CASSVVAANTEAFF
. TRBJ2-2 TRBD2 TRBV25-1 15 TGTGCCAGCAGTACCGGGACTACGAACACCGGGGAGCTGTTTTTT CASSTGTTNTGELFF
once TRBJ2-2 . TRBV6-1 14 TGTGCCAGCAGTGAAATCAGAATGGCCGGGGAGCTGTTTTTT CASSEIRMAGELFF
. TRBJ1-1 . TRBV30 12 TGTGCCTGGAGACAGCTGAACACTGAAGCTTTCTTT CAWRQLNTEAFF
. TRBJ2-7 . TRBV9 16 TGTGCCAGCAGCGTAGGGGGGGACCTGGGCCGCTACGAGCAGTACTTC CASSVGGDLGRYEQYF
. TRBJ2-2 TRBD2 TRBV7-2 16 TGTGCCAGCAGCTTAATTAGCGGGAGGTCAGTCGGGGAGCTGTTTTTT CASSLISGRSVGELFF
. TRBJ2-7 . TRBV6-5 11 TGTGCCAGCAGGCAAACTGAGGAGCAGTACTTC CASRQTEEQYF
. TRBJ2-3 TRBD2 TRBV9 15 TGTGCCAGCAGCGTAGAAGCTAGCGGGAGGGTAGGGCAGTATTTT CASSVEASGRVGQYF
. TRBJ2-5 . TRBV18 16 TGTGCCAGCTCACCACGACTGGTGGACCCGGGGGAGACCCAGTACTTC CASSPRLVDPGETQYF
once TRBJ2-7 . TRBV7-8 15 TGTGCCAGCAGCGCATTCCTAGTGAGCTCCTACGAGCAGTACTTC CASSAFLVSSYEQYF
. TRBJ2-1 TRBD1 TRBV10-3 14 TGTGCCATCAGTGAGGGACAGGACTACAATGAGCAGTTCTTC CAISEGQDYNEQFF
. TRBJ1-4 TRBD1 TRBV19 14 TGTGCCAGTAGAACAGGGGGCGCCGATGAAAAACTGTTTTTT CASRTGGADEKLFF
. TRBJ2-2 TRBD1 TRBV6-5 13 TGTGCCAGCAGTTGGACAGGGTCCGGGGAGCTGTTTTTT CASSWTGSGELFF
. TRBJ1-1 . TRBV27 14 TGTGCCAGCAGTTTACAGGGTTTGCACACTGAAGCTTTCTTT CASSLQGLHTEAFF
. TRBJ1-2 TRBD1 TRBV28 15 TGTGCCAGCAGTTTGGGTTTCGGGACAGATTATGGCTACACCTTC CASSLGFGTDYGYTF
. TRBJ2-3 TRBD1 TRBV27 16 TGTGCCAGCAGTACACCGACAGGGACAAGCACAGATACGCAGTATTTT CASSTPTGTSTDTQYF
. TRBJ2-6 TRBD2 TRBV10-1 20 TGCGCCAGCAGTGATGGGGGACTAGCGGGAGAGAAGGGAGGGGCCAACGTCCTGACTTTC CASSDGGLAGEKGGANVLTF
. TRBJ1-1 . TRBV30 13 TGTGCCTGGAGTGTTTGGGGCGCGGGGCGGGCTTTCTTT CAWSVWGAGRAFF
. TRBJ2-6 . TRBV28 15 TGTGCCAGCAGCCTCGGGGGCTCTGGGGCCAACGTCCTGACTTTC CASSLGGSGANVLTF
. TRBJ2-7 . TRBV11-2 16 TGTGCCAGCAGCTTAGATCGACAGCCGAGCTCCTACGAGCAGTACTTC CASSLDRQPSSYEQYF